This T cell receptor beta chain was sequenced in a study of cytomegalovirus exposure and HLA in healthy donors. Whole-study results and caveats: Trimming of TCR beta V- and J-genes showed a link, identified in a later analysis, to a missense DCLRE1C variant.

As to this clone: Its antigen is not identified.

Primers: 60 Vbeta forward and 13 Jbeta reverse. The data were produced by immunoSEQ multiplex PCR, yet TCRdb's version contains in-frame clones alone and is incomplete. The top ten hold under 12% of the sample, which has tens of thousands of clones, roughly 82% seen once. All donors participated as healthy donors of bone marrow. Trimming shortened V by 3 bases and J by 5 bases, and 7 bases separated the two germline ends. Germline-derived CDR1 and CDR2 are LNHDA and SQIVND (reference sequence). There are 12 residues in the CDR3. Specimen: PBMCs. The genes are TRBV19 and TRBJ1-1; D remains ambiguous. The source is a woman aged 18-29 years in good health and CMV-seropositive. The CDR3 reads CASSMAATEAFF. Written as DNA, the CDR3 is TGTGCCAGTAGTATGGCGGCGACTGAAGCTTTCTTT.